What follows are 30 T cell receptor beta chains derived from one specimen sequenced in a study of identical twins. In TCRdb, the 5' RACE reads were re-called with MiXCR into one record per CDR3 protein. The sample has 690,000 or so distinct CDR3 sequences; around 8.3% are singletons. The same specimen was also included in a second study, on yellow fever vaccine responses in identical twins.

The sequenced sample was PBMCs. These TCRs come from a woman aged 18-29 years in good health.

This clonotype was recorded a few times. The chain uses TRBV9 and TRBJ2-6; tentative D call: TRBD1 (6 bases). The germline CDR1 and CDR2 sequences are SGDLS and YYNGEE. The V gene lost 3 bases and the J gene lost 0 bases, with 13 bases spanning the gap. This CDR3 region has 17 residues. The CDR3 coding sequence is TGTGCCAGCAGCGCTGGACAGCAACCCTCTGGGGCCAACGTCCTGACTTTC. Translation gives CASSAGQQPSGANVLTF. Combining the CDR3 with reference TRBV9 and TRBJ2-6 gives the whole variable domain DSGVTQTPKHLITATGQRVTLRCSPRSGDLSVYWYQQSLDQGLQFLIQYYNGEERAKGNILERFSAQQFPDLHSELNLSSLELGDSALYFCASSAGQQPSGANVLTFGAGSRLTVL.

In this sample, this clonotype turned up many times. The rearrangement joins TRBV29-1 to TRBJ2-7, with 11 bases matching TRBD2. Looked up from germline, CDR1 is SQVTM and CDR2 is ANQGSEA. This CDR3 is built from 15 residues. J gave up 2 bases and V 4 bases, and 7 bases lay outside the gene matches. The CDR3 is CSVVPLAGEPYEQYF. DNA of the CDR3: TGCAGCGTTGTACCACTAGCGGGAGAGCCCTACGAGCAGTACTTC.

The CDR3 coding sequence is TGTGCCAGCCACAGGGGTCAGGGGAGGGTCGAGCAGTACTTC. Its translation is CASHRGQGRVEQYF. The genes are TRBV21-1 and TRBJ2-7; the D segment call TRBD1 is taken from the table without a DNA check. TRBV21-1 is deemed a pseudogene. The CDR3 has 14 amino acids.

The J gene is TRBJ2-7, the V gene TRBV4-3; D possibly corresponds to TRBD2 (5 bases). Looked up from germline, CDR1 is LGHNA and CDR2 is YSLEER. The CDR3 is made up of 14 amino acids. The V end was cut by 1 base, the J end by 3 bases, with 10 bases between. Here the CDR3 DNA reads TGCGCCAGCAGCCAAGCGGACGGGAACTACGAGCAGTACTTC. It codes for CASSQADGNYEQYF.

This clonotype has only a few counts. The V and J genes are TRBV7-9 and TRBJ1-2, with D possibly TRBD1 on 5 matching bases. V was cut by 4 bases and J by 4 bases, with 16 bases left in between. The CDR3 extends over 15 amino acids. Germline CDR1 SEHNR, CDR2 FQNEAQ (reference sequence). The CDR3 DNA reads as TGTGCCAGCAGCTCCTTCCTAGACGACAGCTATGGCTACACCTTC. Amino acids: CASSSFLDDSYGYTF.

The sample holds many counts of this clonotype. This chain connects TRBV7-9 to TRBJ2-5; 10 nucleotides match TRBD1. The CDR3 has 14 amino acids. CDR1 is SEHNR and CDR2 is FQNEAQ in the germline V gene (reference sequence). J lost 3 bases, V lost 3 bases, and 1 base had no gene match. The CDR3 here is CASSLGTGEETQYF. In DNA form, the CDR3 reads TGTGCCAGCAGCTTGGGGACAGGGGAAGAGACCCAGTACTTC.

The V and J genes are TRBV2 and TRBJ2-7; 7 nucleotides line up with TRBD2. The CDR3 has 15 amino acids. V dropped 4 bases and J dropped 0; count of bases not matched to a gene: 6. Germline V gene sequence: CDR1 SNHLY, CDR2 FYNNEI. CDR3 in amino acids: CASSVLAGNSYEQYF. DNA of the CDR3: TGTGCCAGCAGTGTTTTAGCGGGCAACTCCTACGAGCAGTACTTC.

This sequence joins TRBV6-5 and TRBJ2-1; 7 nucleotides align to TRBD1. This CDR3 has 12 amino acids. Germline assignment: CDR1 MNHEY and CDR2 SVGAGI. J lost 15 bases, V lost 0 bases, and 5 bases had no gene match. The DNA for the CDR3 is TGTGCCAGCAGTTACTCAGGGGGACAGTTGTTCTTC. Amino acid sequence: CASSYSGGQLFF.

This clonotype was seen at least ten times. The CDR3 is CASSLSGGGYTF. CDR3 coding DNA: TGTGCCAGCAGTTTATCAGGGGGAGGCTACACCTTC. The chain recombines TRBV12-3 or TRBV12-4 with TRBJ1-2; 7 bases are shared with TRBD1. Trimming took 2 bases from V and 8 from J; bases not matched to a gene: 2. The CDR3 sequence is 12 residues long.

This clonotype was seen repeatedly, ten times or more. The chain recombines TRBV27 with TRBJ2-7; D might be TRBD2 (6 bases). Trimming removed 2 bases from V and 3 bases from J, with 14 bases in between. CDR1 is MNHEY and CDR2 is SMNVEV in the germline V gene (reference sequence). The CDR3 runs 15 residues. The CDR3 sequence is CASSLTGDNFYEQYF. In DNA form, the CDR3 reads TGTGCCAGCAGTTTAACGGGGGATAATTTCTACGAGCAGTACTTC.

The chain uses TRBV12-3 or TRBV12-4 and TRBJ1-2; 8 bases align to TRBD1. The CDR3 is 14 residues long. With V trimmed by 4 bases and J by 3 bases, 4 bases remained unmatched. The CDR3: CASSSLGQDYGYTF. The CDR3 coding sequence is TGTGCCAGCAGTTCATTGGGACAGGACTATGGCTACACCTTC.

This clonotype was recorded at least ten times. The rearrangement uses TRBV12-3 or TRBV12-4 and TRBJ2-3; 7 bases match TRBD2. V shed 6 bases, J shed 3 bases, and the junction held 15 bases outside the gene matches. The CDR3 spans 17 residues. CDR3 loop: CASSQRFGGRGTDTQYF. The CDR3 bases are TGTGCCAGCAGCCAACGATTTGGCGGGAGAGGGACAGATACGCAGTATTTT.

This clonotype occurred a few times. The rearrangement uses TRBV3-1 and TRBJ1-1; no reliable D call. V lost 4 bases and J 3 bases, leaving 9 bases between the germline ends. This CDR3 spans 13 amino acids. From germline, CDR1 is LGHDT and CDR2 YNNKEL (reference sequence). Here the CDR3 reads CASSRSRDTEAFF. DNA for the CDR3: TGTGCCAGCAGCCGATCCCGGGACACTGAAGCTTTCTTT.

In this sample, this clonotype turned up many times. The chain employs TRBV12-3 or TRBV12-4 and TRBJ2-7; 10 bases align to TRBD1. The CDR3 contains 15 residues. J was trimmed by 4 bases and V by 6 bases; bases with no gene match: 9. The CDR3 DNA follows: TGTGCCAGCAGGCTCGGAGGGACAGGGGTTTACGAGCAGTACTTC. Translating it yields CASRLGGTGVYEQYF.

In regard to this clonotype: This clone may be a read error of a much larger clone one base away. The gene calls are TRBV15 and TRBJ2-1, with 10 bases matching TRBD2. The CDR3 loop spans 16 amino acids. In germline, CDR1 is LNHNV, CDR2 YYDKDF (reference sequence). The CDR3 here is CSTSREVLAGANEQFF. DNA of the CDR3: TGTTCCACCAGCAGAGAAGTGCTAGCGGGAGCCAATGAGCAGTTCTTC.

This clonotype has a count of ten or more. The V call is TRBV12-3 or TRBV12-4, the J call TRBJ2-7; D gene ambiguous. Trimming took 6 bases from V and 3 from J, leaving 15 bases between them. The CDR3 spans 14 residues. CDR3 sequence: CASRSELLSYEQYF. The CDR3 DNA reads TGTGCCAGCAGAAGTGAACTCCTCAGCTACGAGCAGTACTTC.

This clonotype has a handful of counts. The J gene is TRBJ2-7, the V gene TRBV15; D gene uncertain. This CDR3 is 15 amino acids long. V lost 0 bases and J lost 2, with 11 bases in between. Germline V CDR1 and CDR2: LNHNV, YYDKDF (reference sequence). The CDR3, as DNA: TGTGCCACCAGCAGAGATCGAGGTACTCCCTACGAGCAGTACTTC. Translation gives CATSRDRGTPYEQYF.

The V gene is TRBV4-3, the J gene TRBJ2-7, with D possibly matching TRBD2 (5 bases). V was pared by 0 bases and J by 3 bases, with 12 bases between. The CDR3 is 15 amino acids. Germline V lookup: CDR1 LGHNA, CDR2 YSLEER. The CDR3 loop is CASSQDLGRYYEQYF. The DNA of the CDR3 is TGCGCCAGCAGCCAAGATTTAGGGAGATACTACGAGCAGTACTTC.

This clonotype was detected a few times. The chain carries TRBV27 and TRBJ2-3; 8 positions match TRBD1. Per the germline V gene, CDR1 is MNHEY and CDR2 is SMNVEV (reference sequence). With V trimmed by 5 bases and J by 2 bases, 6 bases remained unmatched. CDR3 size: 15 residues. CDR3 region: CASSDRGGTTDTQYF. In DNA form, the CDR3 reads TGTGCCAGCAGTGACAGGGGAGGTACCACAGATACGCAGTATTTT.

This clonotype was recorded once. The chain links TRBV19 to TRBJ2-1; D is possibly TRBD1 (6 bases). V lost 8 bases to trimming and J lost 7 bases, with 21 bases between them. Germline V lookup: CDR1 LNHDA, CDR2 SQIVND (reference sequence). The CDR3 covers 15 residues. The CDR3 bases are TGTGCCAGTGGGGCAGGGGCCCCTCGATATAATGAGCAGTTCTTC. Amino acid sequence: CASGAGAPRYNEQFF.

A few counts support this clonotype. This chain uses TRBV20-1 with TRBJ2-5; D gene uncertain. CDR3 length equals 9 residues. Germline-derived CDR1 and CDR2 are DFQATT and SNEGSKA (reference sequence). V lost 7 bases and J lost 10, with 10 bases in between. In DNA form, the CDR3 reads TGCAGTGACGGGTTGAGCCAGTACTTC. It yields the protein CSDGLSQYF.

This clonotype was counted a few times. The rearrangement joins TRBV25-1 to TRBJ1-5; D not resolved. The germline gives CDR1 MGHDK, CDR2 SYGVNS. The ends were cut back, 4 bases at V and 3 bases at J, with 7 bases in the middle. This CDR3 contains 13 residues. The CDR3 spells CASSAGINQPQHF. DNA of the CDR3: TGTGCCAGCAGTGCGGGGATCAATCAGCCCCAGCATTTT. The full variable domain, rest sourced from reference TRBV25-1 and TRBJ1-5, is EADIYQTPRYLVIGTGKKITLECSQTMGHDKMYWYQQDPGMELHLIHYSYGVNSTEKGDLSSESTVSRIRTEHFPLTLESARPSHTSQYLCASSAGINQPQHFGDGTRLSIL.

The V call is TRBV7-9, the J call TRBJ2-1; the D gene is possibly TRBD2 (7 bases). Trimming left V 8 bases short and J 7 bases short, with 15 bases between. Germline assignment: CDR1 SEHNR and CDR2 FQNEAQ (reference sequence). There are 13 residues in the CDR3. The CDR3 spells CASPVGGANEQFF. As DNA, the CDR3 is TGTGCCAGCCCCGTTGGGGGGGCGAATGAGCAGTTCTTC.

This clonotype was seen many times. The chain couples TRBV25-1 to TRBJ2-1; 8 bases fit TRBD2. V trimming: 1 base; J trimming: 8 bases; junction bases outside the gene matches: 7. Looked up from germline, CDR1 is MGHDK and CDR2 is SYGVNS. The CDR3 contains 15 residues. The CDR3 loop reads CASSESGTSYDEQFF. The CDR3 DNA follows: TGTGCCAGCAGTGAATCCGGGACTAGTTATGATGAGCAGTTCTTC.

In its sample, this clonotype was seen a few times. In DNA, the CDR3 is TGTGCCAGTGGGGCAAACTATGGCTACACCTTC. Protein: CASGANYGYTF. The chain is built from TRBV7-9 and TRBJ1-2, with D tentatively TRBD1 (5 bases). V lost 9 bases and J lost 2, with 7 bases in between. This CDR3 is built from 11 residues. Germline loops: CDR1 SEHNR, CDR2 FQNEAQ (reference sequence).

This clonotype occurred many times. The chain has TRBV14 and TRBJ2-7, with D tentatively TRBD1 or TRBD2 (5 bases each). Trimming left V 4 bases short and J 3 bases short, with 10 bases between. Per the germline V gene, CDR1 is SGHDN and CDR2 is FVKESK. The CDR3 spans 13 residues. The CDR3 region has the DNA TGTGCCAGCAGCCCTTGGGACGGCTACGAGCAGTACTTC. Residues: CASSPWDGYEQYF.

This clonotype was seen a handful of times. This chain connects TRBV7-8 to TRBJ2-7, with D maybe TRBD2 (5 bases). From germline, CDR1 is SGHVS and CDR2 FQNEAQ. The CDR3 has 13 amino acids. The ends were cut back, 5 bases at V and 7 bases at J, with 15 bases in the middle. CDR3 sequence: CASSPRISGEQYF. The CDR3 coding sequence is TGTGCCAGCAGCCCGAGGATCTCGGGGGAGCAGTACTTC.

This rearrangement joins TRBV27 to TRBJ2-2; D call uncertain. The CDR3 sequence is 19 residues long. V was shortened by 0 bases and J by 5 bases, with 22 bases between the two germline ends. In germline, CDR1 is MNHEY, CDR2 SMNVEV (reference sequence). CDR3 sequence: CASSLSKIRRPKLTGELFF. For the CDR3, the DNA is TGTGCCAGCAGTTTATCGAAAATCCGCAGGCCAAAACTTACCGGGGAGCTGTTTTTT.

There are a few counts of this clonotype. The chain joins TRBV10-3 to TRBJ2-3; D not certain. Trimming took off 2 bases at V and 0 bases at J, with 9 bases between the two ends. The CDR3 spans 15 residues. From germline, CDR1 is ENHRY and CDR2 SYGVKD. The chain's CDR3 is CAISEGGLSTDTQYF. Written as DNA, the CDR3 is TGTGCCATCAGTGAGGGCGGTCTTAGCACAGATACGCAGTATTTT.

This clonotype appeared a few times. V and J are TRBV20-1 and TRBJ2-7; 13 nucleotides line up with TRBD2. The CDR3 loop spans 11 amino acids. Germline V gene data show CDR1 as DFQATT and CDR2 as SNEGSKA (reference sequence). Trimming cost V 6 bases and J 10 bases; bases outside gene matches: 3. The CDR3 DNA reads as TGCAGTGCAACTAGCGGGGGGGCCCAGTACTTC. It translates to CSATSGGAQYF.